This T cell receptor (beta chain) was documented in a study of T cells expressing NK-cell markers. About the research overall: Among the eight sequenced donors, seven tested HCMV-seropositive and one tested seronegative. Study-level points and caveats: 1.0-7.0% of CD8+ T cells in about 6 donors belonged to dominant NKG2C+ clonotypes.

Regarding this clonotype: Its antigen remains unknown.

Libraries used 5'RACE template switching adding universal primer site and UMIs. TCRdb re-called the 5' RACE reads and shows each CDR3 protein once, DNA omitted. The table counts about 150,000 distinct CDR3 sequences; 37% lies in the top ten. The length of the CDR3 is 14 residues. CDR1 and CDR2 from the germline V gene are SGHAT and FQNNGV. The clonotype comes from a woman aged 45-59 years in good health. The chain is built from TRBV11-2 and TRBJ2-7; TCRdb's D gene call, TRBD1, goes unchecked for lack of DNA. Sequencing was performed on blood T cells: a sorted CD56 or NKG2C T cell subset, CD4+ or CD8+ T cells, or bulk PBMC T cells (not recorded which). CDR3 protein: CASSYSGPVTEQYF.